This T cell receptor beta chain was identified in a study of T cells after yellow fever vaccination. General study results and limits: At around 95% for CD4 and just over 85% for CD8, most primary-vaccination clones showed up again after the booster. In FACS-sorted repertoires, abundant clonotypes from the bulk population could appear as contaminants. Researchers report a weaker secondary response that nonetheless peaked faster, day 5 versus 15.

Germline V gene lookup returns CDR1 MNHEY and CDR2 SMNVEV (reference sequence). The CDR3 extends over 13 amino acids. V lost 4 bases to trimming and J lost 7 bases, with 11 bases between them. TCR cDNA, made by 5'RACE template switching, carried an added universal primer site and UMIs. TCRdb used MiXCR to reprocess the 5' RACE reads, holding one entry per CDR3 protein. The table lists 300,000 to 400,000 distinct CDR3 sequences, approximately 13% of them singletons. This clonotype has a count of ten or more. Its cognate antigen is unknown. The clonotype was recovered from a man aged 18 to 29 who received the YFV17D yellow fever vaccine. The specimen was CD4+ T cells sorted from PBMCs, collected 15 days after the yellow fever booster vaccination. This chain connects TRBV27 to TRBJ1-5; a possible D gene is TRBD1 (5 bases). The CDR3 reads CASSSQGSQPQHF. DNA of the CDR3: TGTGCCAGCAGTTCTCAGGGATCCCAGCCCCAGCATTTT.